The 24 T cell receptor beta chains below were found in one sample sequenced in a study of identical twins. MiXCR, applied by TCRdb to the 5' RACE reads, yields one record per CDR3 protein. The sample includes about 790,000 distinct CDR3 sequences, 18% seen only once; the top ten take less than 15%. A further study also used this sample, focusing on T cells expressing NK-cell markers.

The material sequenced was PBMCs. These receptors were collected from a woman in her late teens or twenties in good health.

This clonotype turned up a few times. V gene TRBV6-6 combines with J gene TRBJ1-5; a possible D gene is TRBD1 (6 bases). V lost 7 bases to trimming and J lost 4 bases, with 11 bases between them. CDR1 is MNHNY, CDR2 SVGAGI, per germline (reference sequence). CDR3 size: 13 residues. The CDR3 coding sequence is TGTGCCAGCACAGGGGTATTAAATCAGCCCCAGCATTTT. This translates into CASTGVLNQPQHF.

The chain combines TRBV12-5 with TRBJ2-7; perhaps TRBD2 as D (7 bases). The CDR3 is 14 residues long. CDR1 and CDR2 (germline): LGHNT, FRNRAP. V dropped 4 bases and J dropped 7 bases, with 17 bases sitting between them. The CDR3 bases are TGTGCTAGTGGTTACGGGCGGGGGCCAGGGGAGCAGTACTTC. Its protein product is CASGYGRGPGEQYF.

The CDR3 here is CSARDLGQYNEQFF. The DNA for the CDR3 is TGCAGTGCTAGAGATCTGGGCCAGTACAATGAGCAGTTCTTC. The J gene is TRBJ2-1, the V gene TRBV20-1, with no clear D. The CDR3 sequence is 14 residues long. Looked up from germline, CDR1 is DFQATT and CDR2 is SNEGSKA (reference sequence). The ends were cut back, 0 bases at V and 4 bases at J, with 10 bases in the middle.

The V gene is TRBV6-1, the J gene TRBJ2-7, with D possibly being TRBD2 (5 bases). Germline V CDR1 and CDR2: MNHNS, SASEGT. This CDR3 has 14 residues. The V and J ends lost 6 bases and 0 bases respectively, with 12 bases between them. The CDR3 DNA sequence: TGTGCCAGCAGGGAGGTGGGGAACTCCTACGAGCAGTACTTC. Residues: CASREVGNSYEQYF.

In this sample, this clonotype turned up a few times. V gene TRBV6-5 combines with J gene TRBJ2-5; no reliable D call. The germline V gene has CDR1 MNHEY and CDR2 SVGAGI. Trimming took off 2 bases at V and 8 bases at J, with 18 bases between the two ends. The CDR3 contains 15 residues. Here the CDR3 reads CASSYRFQEPITQYF. CDR3 DNA sequence: TGTGCCAGCAGTTACCGTTTTCAGGAACCTATAACCCAGTACTTC.

The chain links TRBV5-1 to TRBJ2-7; D remains ambiguous. The V and J ends lost 3 bases and 3 bases respectively, with 10 bases between them. The CDR3 spans 13 residues. Per germline, CDR1 SGHRS and CDR2 YFSETQ. The CDR3 is CASSWSGDYEQYF. Here the CDR3 DNA reads TGCGCCAGCAGCTGGAGTGGAGACTACGAGCAGTACTTC.

This chain joins TRBV5-1 and TRBJ1-1, with a weak D call TRBD1 (6 bases). Germline loops: CDR1 SGHRS, CDR2 YFSETQ. The CDR3 contains 14 residues. The V end was cut by 3 bases, the J end by 5 bases, with 14 bases between. The CDR3 DNA follows: TGCGCCAGCAGCTCCGGACAGAGCGGGACTGAAGCTTTCTTT. This encodes CASSSGQSGTEAFF.

In its sample, this clonotype was seen a few times. This chain connects TRBV6-4 to TRBJ2-7; 8 nucleotides match TRBD1. The CDR3 spans 15 residues. Germline V gene lookup returns CDR1 MRHNA and CDR2 SNTAGT. Trimming cost V 3 bases and J 5 bases; bases outside gene matches: 9. The chain's CDR3 is CASSDHRGVLDEQYF. The CDR3 nucleotides read TGTGCCAGCAGTGATCACAGGGGGGTCTTGGACGAGCAGTACTTC.

The chain recombines TRBV7-2 with TRBJ1-6, with a possible D match to TRBD1 (6 bases). Trimming removed 5 bases from V and 15 bases from J, with 17 bases in between. This CDR3 is built from 13 residues. Germline CDR1 reads SGHTA; CDR2 reads FQGNSA. The CDR3 coding sequence is TGTGCCAGCAGCCCCCGGGGGGCTCATAACCTCCACTTT. This gives the protein CASSPRGAHNLHF. The complete variable domain, with remaining parts taken from reference TRBV7-2 and TRBJ1-6, reads GAGVSQSPSNKVTEKGKDVELRCDPISGHTALYWYRQSLGQGLEFLIYFQGNSAPDKSGLPSDRFSAERTGGSVSTLTIQRTQQEDSAVYLCASSPRGAHNLHFGNGTRLTVT.

The table lists this clonotype with a few counts. J is TRBJ1-1 and V is TRBV5-1; no clear D. The CDR3 is 13 amino acids. Germline V CDR1 and CDR2: SGHRS, YFSETQ. The V end lost 3 bases, the J end lost 4 bases, and 10 bases lay between the germline ends. The CDR3 is CASSSGESTEAFF. The CDR3 bases are TGCGCCAGCAGCTCGGGAGAAAGCACTGAAGCTTTCTTT.

In this sample, this clonotype turned up many times. V is TRBV15 and J is TRBJ2-5, with TRBD2 identical over 7 bases. The CDR3 runs to 14 residues. The V segment lost 5 bases and the J segment 5 bases; nucleotides outside the gene matches: 8. CDR1 and CDR2 from the germline V gene are LNHNV and YYDKDF (reference sequence). CDR3 sequence reads: CATSQAGVRETQYF. Here the CDR3 DNA reads TGTGCCACCAGCCAGGCGGGAGTGAGGGAGACCCAGTACTTC.

This clonotype turned up a few times. The V gene is TRBV6-2 or TRBV6-3, the J gene TRBJ1-2; a weak D match, TRBD1 (6 bases). This CDR3 region has 15 residues. V lost 9 bases and J lost 5, with 22 bases in between. Germline V gives CDR1 MNHEY, CDR2 SVGEGT. CDR3 region: CASLGRGARHYGYTF. CDR3 in DNA: TGTGCCAGTCTCGGACGGGGGGCGCGACATTATGGCTACACCTTC.

This clonotype has just a few counts. V usage is TRBV7-9 and J usage is TRBJ2-1; D call uncertain. Germline V CDR1 and CDR2: SEHNR, FQNEAQ (reference sequence). The V end lost 0 bases, the J end lost 10 bases, and 13 bases lay between the germline ends. The CDR3 extends over 14 amino acids. CDR3 in amino acids: CASSLALHDPEQFF. For the CDR3, the DNA is TGTGCCAGCAGCTTAGCGTTACACGACCCCGAGCAGTTCTTC.

This clonotype was observed a few times. The chain links TRBV7-9 to TRBJ2-5; D is uncertain. The CDR3 is 14 residues long. Germline V CDR1 and CDR2: SEHNR, FQNEAQ (reference sequence). Trimming shortened V by 0 bases and J by 0 bases, and 5 bases separated the two germline ends. DNA for the CDR3: TGTGCCAGCAGCTTAGCCTCTAACCAAGAGACCCAGTACTTC. Translated: CASSLASNQETQYF. Based on the CDR3 plus reference TRBV7-9 and TRBJ2-5, the full variable domain is DTGVSQNPRHKITKRGQNVTFRCDPISEHNRLYWYRQTLGQGPEFLTYFQNEAQLEKSRLLSDRFSAERPKGSFSTLEIQRTEQGDSAMYLCASSLASNQETQYFGPGTRLLVL.

This chain joins TRBV5-6 and TRBJ1-2, with D perhaps TRBD1 (5 bases). Germline lookup yields CDR1 SGHDT and CDR2 YYEEEE. V lost 1 base, J lost 6 bases, and 13 bases lay in between. This CDR3 comprises 14 residues. CDR3: CASSLIMGGHGYTF. The CDR3 DNA reads TGTGCCAGCAGCTTGATCATGGGGGGACATGGCTACACCTTC.

The CDR3 bases are TGTGCCAGCAGCTTCCCGGGACTAGCAGTTGAGCGGGCTTACGAGCAGTACTTC. Encoded protein: CASSFPGLAVERAYEQYF. V is TRBV11-1 and J is TRBJ2-7; 9 positions match TRBD2. The CDR3 contains 18 residues. Germline V gives CDR1 SGHAT, CDR2 FQDESV (reference sequence). V dropped 3 bases and J dropped 4; count of bases not matched to a gene: 16.

This clonotype was detected a few times. The chain combines TRBV18 with TRBJ2-3; D is possibly TRBD1 (6 bases). The CDR3 covers 16 residues. V was cut by 2 bases and J by 6 bases, with 18 bases left in between. Germline-derived CDR1 and CDR2 are KGHSH and LQKENI. The CDR3: CASSPYSGHRSDTQYF. The CDR3, as DNA: TGTGCCAGCTCACCATACTCGGGACACCGATCGGATACGCAGTATTTT.

This clonotype was counted between two and nine times. The V call is TRBV3-1, the J call TRBJ2-5; D gene uncertain. Germline CDR1 LGHDT, CDR2 YNNKEL (reference sequence). The CDR3 is made up of 14 amino acids. The V end lost 4 bases, the J end lost 5 bases, and 14 bases lay between the germline ends. CDR3 bases: TGTGCCAGCAGCCCCCTATTTCCTGAGGAGACCCAGTACTTC. Its translation is CASSPLFPEETQYF.

This clonotype has a handful of counts. V is TRBV9 and J is TRBJ2-3; TRBD2 agrees at 8 bases. The CDR3 loop spans 16 amino acids. Trimming took 9 bases from V and 1 from J; bases not matched to a gene: 13. Germline CDR1 SGDLS, CDR2 YYNGEE. In DNA, the CDR3 is TGTGCCATATCGACGGGGCCACTAGCGGGCACAGATACGCAGTATTTT. This codes for CAISTGPLAGTDTQYF.

This clonotype was seen more than once but under ten times. This chain uses TRBV5-1 with TRBJ2-1; 7 bases are shared with TRBD1. Trimming took 4 bases from V and 4 from J; bases not matched to a gene: 5. Germline V gene sequence: CDR1 SGHRS, CDR2 YFSETQ. The CDR3 totals 14 residues. The CDR3 here is CASSVGQTYNEQFF. As DNA, the CDR3 is TGCGCCAGCAGCGTGGGACAGACATACAATGAGCAGTTCTTC.

In its sample, this clonotype was seen a few times. The gene calls are TRBV5-1 and TRBJ2-2; D might be TRBD2 (6 bases). This CDR3 comprises 14 residues. V was shortened by 4 bases and J by 6 bases, with 13 bases between the two germline ends. Looked up from germline, CDR1 is SGHRS and CDR2 is YFSETQ. The CDR3 DNA sequence: TGCGCCAGCAGCCCCGCACGGGGGTCCGGGGAGCTGTTTTTT. Translation gives CASSPARGSGELFF.

The chain carries TRBV5-1 and TRBJ2-7; the D gene is possibly TRBD1 (5 bases). The CDR3 consists of 14 residues. V lost 4 bases, J lost 5 bases, and 16 bases lay in between. Germline values: CDR1 SGHRS, CDR2 YFSETQ. The CDR3 sequence is CASSDITGPNEQYF. CDR3 DNA: TGCGCCAGCAGCGACATTACAGGTCCTAACGAGCAGTACTTC.

The chain combines TRBV10-3 with TRBJ2-1; D might be TRBD1 (8 bases). This CDR3 has 16 residues. Trimming left V 8 bases short and J 5 bases short, with 22 bases between. The germline V gene has CDR1 ENHRY and CDR2 SYGVKD. DNA for the CDR3: TGTGCCATCCAAAGGGGAGGGACAGGAGTCAACAATGAGCAGTTCTTC. Translated: CAIQRGGTGVNNEQFF.

The chain joins TRBV25-1 to TRBJ2-3; tentative D call: TRBD2 (6 bases). V was shortened by 6 bases and J by 5 bases, with 21 bases between the two germline ends. There are 16 residues in the CDR3. Looked up from germline, CDR1 is MGHDK and CDR2 is SYGVNS. The chain's CDR3 is CASSARPGTAKDTQYF. DNA for the CDR3: TGTGCCAGCAGCGCCCGGCCCGGGACTGCAAAAGATACGCAGTATTTT.